Listed below are T cell receptor beta chains from one sample, sequenced in a study of T cells in Graves' hyperthyroidism and ophthalmopathy. MiXCR, applied by TCRdb to the multiplex PCR reads, yields one record per CDR3 protein. Of approximately 400,000 distinct CDR3 sequences in the sample, roughly 13% were seen once. Material: blood. These receptor sequences come from a man aged 30 to 45 with Graves' hyperthyroidism that later progressed to Graves' ophthalmopathy. Each CDR3 is given with its conserved first and last residue. D genes are given only for firm matches. Clone sizes are given selectively: once, few, many, or a class where the clone is expanded.

>TRBJ2-5|many|TRBD1|TRBV20-1
CSARSGGETQYF
TGCAGTGCTAGATCAGGGGGAGAGACCCAGTACTTC
>TRBJ2-3|many|NA|TRBV12-3/TRBV12-4
CASSSPTSNTDTQYF
TGTGCCAGCAGCTCCCCGACTAGTAACACAGATACGCAGTATTTT
>TRBJ2-1|few|NA|TRBV6-2/TRBV6-3
CASYGGLAAGFNEQFF
TGTGCCAGCTATGGGGGACTGGCCGCCGGGTTCAATGAGCAGTTCTTC
>TRBJ2-5|many|NA|TRBV7-9
CASSLELVETQYF
TGTGCCAGCAGCTTAGAACTAGTGGAGACCCAGTACTTC
>TRBJ2-6|NA|TRBD2|TRBV7-2
CASSLGGLGSGANVLTF
TGTGCCAGCAGCTTAGGGGGACTAGGCTCTGGGGCCAACGTCCTGACTTTC
>TRBJ1-6|many|NA|TRBV5-1
CASSSQERNNSPLHF
TGCGCCAGCAGCTCCCAGGAGAGAAATAATTCACCCCTCCACTTT
>TRBJ1-2|NA|TRBD1|TRBV29-1
CSVDHGDRGGYTF
TGCAGCGTTGATCATGGCGACAGGGGTGGCTACACCTTC
>TRBJ2-7|NA|TRBD2|TRBV4-1
CASSQSLAGLSYEQYF
TGCGCCAGCAGCCAATCCCTAGCGGGGCTTTCCTACGAGCAGTACTTC
>TRBJ1-1|many|NA|TRBV18
CASSPPVGRTEAFF
TGTGCCAGCTCACCACCTGTAGGGAGGACTGAAGCTTTCTTT
>TRBJ2-5|NA|TRBD2|TRBV20-1
CSAIKPGLGEETQYF
TGCAGTGCGATAAAACCGGGACTAGGAGAAGAGACCCAGTACTTC
>TRBJ1-2|few|NA|TRBV14
CASSQDSIVGGYTF
TGTGCCAGCAGCCAAGATAGTATAGTGGGTGGCTACACCTTC
>TRBJ1-3|NA|NA|TRBV5-8
CASSLEGNSGNTIYF
TGTGCCAGCAGCTTGGAAGGGAACTCTGGAAACACCATATATTTT
>TRBJ1-2|many|NA|TRBV28
CASSLGGRFNYGYTF
TGTGCCAGCAGCCTAGGAGGCAGGTTTAACTATGGCTACACCTTC
>TRBJ2-7|many|TRBD1|TRBV11-2
CASSWKQGSSSYEQYF
TGTGCCAGCAGCTGGAAACAGGGGTCCAGCTCCTACGAGCAGTACTTC
>TRBJ1-6|NA|TRBD1|TRBV6-1
CVSSEYGQGDSPLHF
TGTGTCAGCAGTGAATATGGGCAGGGGGATTCACCCCTCCACTTT
>TRBJ1-6|NA|TRBD1|TRBV7-2
CASSLNRGRNSPLHF
TGTGCCAGCAGCTTAAACAGGGGGCGGAATTCACCCCTCCACTTT
>TRBJ2-3|NA|TRBD1|TRBV4-1
CASSRQGSGTDTQYF
TGCGCCAGCAGCCGACAGGGGAGTGGCACAGATACGCAGTATTTT
>TRBJ1-5|many|NA|TRBV2
CASNGLGGNQPQHF
TGTGCCAGCAACGGACTGGGAGGCAATCAGCCCCAGCATTTT
>TRBJ1-1|many|TRBD1|TRBV6-1
CASTGGAGGRDTEAFF
TGTGCCAGCACCGGCGGGGCAGGGGGGAGGGACACTGAAGCTTTCTTT
>TRBJ1-1|many|NA|TRBV6-2/TRBV6-3
CASSYSNTEAFF
TGTGCCAGCAGTTACTCGAACACTGAAGCTTTCTTT
>TRBJ2-2|NA|NA|TRBV18
CASSASPDRTNTGELFF
TGTGCCAGCTCCGCTTCTCCGGACCGCACGAACACCGGGGAGCTGTTTTTT
>TRBJ1-6|many|NA|TRBV6-1
CASNRHTGTDNNSPLHF
TGTGCCAGCAATCGCCATACCGGGACGGATAATAATTCACCCCTCCACTTT